Following are 9 T cell receptor beta chains from one sample sequenced in a study of shared clonotypes between healthy human individuals. The table came from immunoSEQ multiplex PCR; TCRdb's copy has only in-frame clones and leaves some out. This sample carries over a million clones, 65% to 80% of them seen once, and the ten largest clones take around 1.5%. Sequenced sample: memory CD4+ T cells sorted from blood. The sample's subset: CD45RA-negative fraction. All receptors derive from a man aged 18 to 29 in good health.

This clone has at least ten counts. This sequence joins TRBV10-3 and TRBJ2-5, with TRBD1 identical over 12 bases. Trimming at V came to 8 bases and at J to 5 bases, leaving 6 bases not matched to a gene. There are 14 residues in the CDR3. Germline CDR1 ENHRY, CDR2 SYGVKD. This chain's CDR3 is CAIGGDRGPETQYF. Here the CDR3 DNA reads TGTGCCATCGGGGGGGACAGGGGGCCGGAGACCCAGTACTTC.

The rearrangement uses TRBV7-3 and TRBJ2-7; 8 positions match TRBD1. Trimming cost V 5 bases and J 6 bases; bases outside gene matches: 15. This CDR3 region has 16 residues. CDR1 is SGHTA and CDR2 is FQGTGA in the germline V gene. CDR3 sequence: CASSPLAGTGLSEQYF. CDR3 sequence (DNA): TGTGCCAGCAGCCCATTAGCCGGGACAGGACTTAGCGAGCAGTACTTC.

The gene calls are TRBV27 and TRBJ1-1, with 9 bases identical to TRBD1. The CDR3 sequence is 14 residues long. CDR1 and CDR2 from the germline V gene are MNHEY and SMNVEV (reference sequence). V lost 7 bases and J lost 6; bases outside the gene matches: 9. CDR3 sequence: CASISRQGGSEAFF. CDR3 DNA sequence: TGTGCCAGCATTTCTAGACAGGGGGGCTCTGAAGCTTTCTTT.

This clone has a handful of counts. This chain connects TRBV30 to TRBJ1-1; no clear D gene. The V gene lost 0 bases and the J gene lost 7 bases, with 6 bases spanning the gap. CDR1 is GTSNPN and CDR2 is SVGIG in the germline V gene (reference sequence). The CDR3 is 11 residues long. CDR3 coding DNA: TGTGCCTGGAGTGTACGGAATGAAGCTTTCTTT. Its translation: CAWSVRNEAFF.

The chain recombines TRBV19 with TRBJ2-7; D might be TRBD2 (6 bases). CDR3 length: 13 amino acids. Germline-derived CDR1 and CDR2 are LNHDA and SQIVND (reference sequence). V was clipped by 3 bases and J by 5 bases, with 11 bases between them. In DNA form, the CDR3 reads TGTGCCAGTAGTATGCAGGGAGGAAACGAGCAGTACTTC. This sequence encodes CASSMQGGNEQYF.

The chain has TRBV10-3 and TRBJ2-7; D remains ambiguous. Trimming stripped 2 bases from V and 2 bases from J, with 10 bases between. The CDR3 length is 14 residues. The germline V gene has CDR1 ENHRY and CDR2 SYGVKD. This chain's CDR3 is CAISEIERTYEQYF. CDR3 DNA: TGTGCCATCAGTGAGATTGAACGAACCTACGAGCAGTACTTC.

CDR3 loop: CASSFEGVNTEAFF. The CDR3 DNA follows: TGCGCCAGCAGCTTTGAAGGGGTGAACACTGAAGCTTTCTTT. The rearrangement links TRBV5-1 to TRBJ1-1; a possible D gene is TRBD1 (5 bases). This CDR3 region has 14 residues. Trimming pared 2 bases from V and 0 bases from J, leaving 8 bases between. CDR1 and CDR2 from the germline V gene are SGHRS and YFSETQ.

CDR3 residues: CAWSVGTGGFSYEQYF. CDR3 DNA: TGTGCCTGGAGTGTTGGGACAGGGGGCTTCTCCTACGAGCAGTACTTC. V usage is TRBV30 and J usage is TRBJ2-7, with TRBD1 matching 12 bases. V dropped 0 bases and J dropped 0; count of bases not matched to a gene: 3. Germline values: CDR1 GTSNPN, CDR2 SVGIG (reference sequence). CDR3 length: 16 residues.

This chain connects TRBV7-9 to TRBJ2-1; D is unclear. Per the germline V gene, CDR1 is SEHNR and CDR2 is FQNEAQ (reference sequence). With 3 bases removed from V and 6 bases from J, the gap between germline ends came to 15 bases. The CDR3 spans 15 residues. In DNA form, the CDR3 reads TGTGCCAGCAGCTTTTATAGCTCTACCGGCAATGAGCAGTTCTTC. It encodes CASSFYSSTGNEQFF.